One and the same sample provided the 26 T cell receptor beta chains below, sequenced in a study of T cells in Graves' hyperthyroidism and ophthalmopathy. Researchers amplified the TCR beta CDR3 regions from RNA transcripts. The HTBI primer set served for first-round RT-PCR of the TCR CDR3. One entry per CDR3 protein results from TCRdb running MiXCR on the multiplex PCR reads. The sample gives 500,000 to 650,000 distinct CDR3 sequences, 35% to 50% of which show up once; about two fifths is in the top ten. Sequencing used peripheral blood or thyroid tissue (not recorded which). These receptors came from an adult woman with Graves' disease, either hyperthyroidism or ophthalmopathy (not recorded which).

This clonotype was observed many times. The genes are TRBV5-1 and TRBJ2-2; TRBD1 matches 7 bases. Germline V CDR1 and CDR2: SGHRS, YFSETQ. V shed 5 bases and J 2 bases; nucleotides not matched to a gene: 9. CDR3 size: 16 residues. The CDR3 DNA reads TGCGCCAGCAGTCTGGACAGGAGGCAAAACACCGGGGAGCTGTTTTTT. Its translation: CASSLDRRQNTGELFF.

A word on this clonotype: Compared with germline, one end of the junction differs, possibly owing to a read error. This chain uses TRBV13 with TRBJ2-7; no reliable D call. CDR3 length: 17 amino acids. The germline V gene encodes CDR1 PRHDT and CDR2 FYEKMQ (reference sequence). As DNA, the CDR3 is TGTGCCAGCAGCTTAGGTCCATTAGAACATAGGAGATACGCGCAGTACTTC. Residues: CASSLGPLEHRRYAQYF. Drawing the rest from reference TRBV13 and TRBJ2-7, the complete variable domain is AAGVIQSPRHLIKEKRETATLKCYPIPRHDTVYWYQQGPGQDPQFLISFYEKMQSDKGSIPDRFSAQQFSDYHSELNMSSLELGDSALYFCASSLGPLEHRRYAQYFGPGTRLTVT.

CDR3 residues: CASSLGQTSGRETQYF. The CDR3 DNA reads TGTGCCAGCAGCCTAGGACAGACTAGCGGGAGAGAGACCCAGTACTTC. The chain has TRBV7-2 and TRBJ2-5; 12 nucleotides line up with TRBD2. The V gene end was trimmed by 5 bases and the J gene end by 4 bases; junction bases not matched to a gene: 8. Germline loops: CDR1 SGHTA, CDR2 FQGNSA. The CDR3 has 16 amino acids. Supplemented by reference TRBV7-2 and TRBJ2-5, the full variable domain reads GAGVSQSPSNKVTEKGKDVELRCDPISGHTALYWYRQSLGQGLEFLIYFQGNSAPDKSGLPSDRFSAERTGGSVSTLTIQRTQQEDSAVYLCASSLGQTSGRETQYFGPGTRLLVL.

The gene calls are TRBV9 and TRBJ1-5, with a possible D match to TRBD1 (6 bases). There are 14 residues in the CDR3. Germline assignment: CDR1 SGDLS and CDR2 YYNGEE. The V and J ends lost 0 bases and 6 bases respectively, with 10 bases between them. CDR3 amino acids: CASSVGGQGQPQHF. CDR3 nucleotide sequence: TGTGCCAGCAGCGTAGGGGGGCAAGGTCAGCCCCAGCATTTT. The variable domain in full, with the rest retrieved from reference TRBV9 and TRBJ1-5, is DSGVTQTPKHLITATGQRVTLRCSPRSGDLSVYWYQQSLDQGLQFLIQYYNGEERAKGNILERFSAQQFPDLHSELNLSSLELGDSALYFCASSVGGQGQPQHFGDGTRLSIL.

The chain employs TRBV29-1 and TRBJ2-7, with D tentatively TRBD1 (5 bases). CDR3 size: 13 residues. V was shortened by 2 bases and J by 2 bases, with 10 bases between the two germline ends. Looked up from germline, CDR1 is SQVTM and CDR2 is ANQGSEA. CDR3 coding DNA: TGCAGCGTTGAAACAGGTGATGCCTACGAGCAGTACTTC. Translating it yields CSVETGDAYEQYF.

The chain recombines TRBV25-1 with TRBJ2-5, with D possibly being TRBD1 or TRBD2 (6 bases each). The germline gives CDR1 MGHDK, CDR2 SYGVNS. This CDR3 is 14 amino acids long. The germline V and J ends were trimmed by 6 bases and 3 bases, with 14 bases remaining between them. The CDR3 region is CASSPWGAEETQYF. CDR3 nucleotides: TGTGCCAGCAGCCCTTGGGGGGCCGAAGAGACCCAGTACTTC.

This chain links TRBV15 with TRBJ1-1, with D possibly being TRBD1 (5 bases). From germline, CDR1 is LNHNV and CDR2 YYDKDF (reference sequence). Trimming cost V 3 bases and J 0 bases, with 8 bases left between them. This CDR3 has 14 residues. This CDR3 reads CATSSRVMNTEAFF. CDR3 bases: TGTGCCACCAGCAGCAGGGTCATGAACACTGAAGCTTTCTTT. The variable domain in full, with the rest retrieved from reference TRBV15 and TRBJ1-1, is DAMVIQNPRYQVTQFGKPVTLSCSQTLNHNVMYWYQQKSSQAPKLLFHYYDKDFNNEADTPDNFQSRRPNTSFCFLDIRSPGLGDTAMYLCATSSRVMNTEAFFGQGTRLTVV.

The V and J genes are TRBV5-5 and TRBJ2-6, with 9 bases lining up with TRBD1. CDR1 SGHKS and CDR2 YYEKEE come from the germline V gene (reference sequence). CDR3 length: 18 residues. V was clipped by 0 bases and J by 3 bases; unmatched bases: 7. CDR3 residues: CASSLGTGGTFGANVLTF. DNA for the CDR3: TGTGCCAGCAGCTTGGGTACAGGGGGCACTTTTGGGGCCAACGTCCTGACTTTC.

This clonotype occurred many times. The genes are TRBV29-1 and TRBJ2-7, with D uncertain. This CDR3 comprises 12 residues. Per the germline V gene, CDR1 is SQVTM and CDR2 is ANQGSEA. V was pared by 5 bases and J by 6 bases, with 14 bases between. The CDR3 sequence is CSVSQRASEQYF. In nucleotides, the CDR3 is TGCAGCGTTTCCCAAAGGGCTTCCGAGCAGTACTTC.

The chain joins TRBV2 to TRBJ1-4; D call uncertain. The CDR3 length is 14 residues. In germline, CDR1 is SNHLY, CDR2 FYNNEI. The V gene lost 6 bases and the J gene lost 4 bases, with 12 bases spanning the gap. The CDR3 DNA follows: TGTGCCAGCAGGGAACAATTGAGTAATGAAAAACTGTTTTTT. It specifies CASREQLSNEKLFF.

This clonotype was detected many times. The V and J genes are TRBV20-1 and TRBJ1-5, with a possible D match to TRBD1 (6 bases). CDR3 size: 15 residues. CDR1 and CDR2 from the germline V gene are DFQATT and SNEGSKA (reference sequence). Trimming removed 6 bases at V and 3 bases at J, with 18 bases between. The DNA for the CDR3 is TGCAGTGCCCCACCCCAGGGGAACGTCAATCAGCCCCAGCATTTT. It encodes CSAPPQGNVNQPQHF.

This chain links TRBV5-1 with TRBJ2-7; tentative D call: TRBD2 (5 bases). Per germline, CDR1 SGHRS and CDR2 YFSETQ. The germline V and J ends were trimmed by 4 bases and 6 bases, with 20 bases remaining between them. CDR3 length: 15 residues. As DNA, the CDR3 is TGCGCCAGCAGCGCGGGTCCCTTAGTAATCGGCGAGCAGTACTTC. Residues: CASSAGPLVIGEQYF.

This chain uses TRBV12-3 or TRBV12-4 with TRBJ1-4; the D gene is possibly TRBD1 (6 bases). This CDR3 has 15 amino acids. The V gene lost 6 bases and the J gene lost 4 bases, with 15 bases spanning the gap. The DNA of the CDR3 is TGTGCCAGCAGCGCTACGGGACACTTTAATGAAAAACTGTTTTTT. This sequence encodes CASSATGHFNEKLFF.

This sequence joins TRBV2 and TRBJ2-5, with 7 nucleotides matching TRBD1. The junction had 11 bases not matched to a gene; V was cut back by 5 bases and J by 5 bases. The CDR3 loop spans 15 amino acids. Germline CDR1 SNHLY, CDR2 FYNNEI. The CDR3 sequence is CASSSNRGLGETQYF. The DNA of the CDR3 is TGTGCCAGCAGTTCAAACAGGGGCTTAGGGGAGACCCAGTACTTC.

This clonotype was counted many times. The CDR3 loop is CASSLARGGVNQPQHF. The DNA for the CDR3 is TGTGCCAGCAGCTTAGCGCGAGGGGGTGTCAATCAGCCCCAGCATTTT. This rearrangement joins TRBV7-9 to TRBJ1-5; tentative D call: TRBD1 (6 bases). V gave up 0 bases and J gave up 3 bases, with 12 bases separating them. Germline V gives CDR1 SEHNR, CDR2 FQNEAQ (reference sequence). This CDR3 comprises 16 residues.

To note about this clonotype: This may be a read error: a much more frequent sequence differs by one nucleotide. The chain employs TRBV7-2 and TRBJ1-1, with a possible D match to TRBD1 (5 bases). This CDR3 spans 13 amino acids. Germline loops: CDR1 SGHTA, CDR2 FQGNSA. Written as DNA, the CDR3 is TGTGCCAGCAGCAGGAACAGGAACACTGAAGCTCTCTTT. Protein product: CASSRNRNTEALF.

This clonotype came up many times. CDR3 DNA sequence: TGCAGCGTTGAACGGTCGGACAACACCGGGGAGCTGTTTTTT. Its translation is CSVERSDNTGELFF. V and J are TRBV29-1 and TRBJ2-2; D not resolved. This CDR3 is 14 amino acids long. Per the germline V gene, CDR1 is SQVTM and CDR2 is ANQGSEA. V lost 2 bases, J lost 2 bases, and 9 bases lay in between.

The genes are TRBV29-1 and TRBJ2-7; a weak D match, TRBD2 (5 bases). From germline, CDR1 is SQVTM and CDR2 ANQGSEA. V lost 0 bases to trimming and J lost 7 bases, with 10 bases between them. The length of the CDR3 is 12 residues. The CDR3 DNA follows: TGCAGCGTTGAAGACACCGGGATTGAGCAGTACTTC. Translation: CSVEDTGIEQYF.

The rearrangement links TRBV2 to TRBJ2-5, with TRBD2 identical over 8 bases. CDR3 length: 15 residues. Germline loops: CDR1 SNHLY, CDR2 FYNNEI. Trimming at V came to 3 bases and at J to 5 bases, leaving 8 bases not matched to a gene. CDR3 loop: CASSELAGPRETQYF. The DNA of the CDR3 is TGTGCCAGCAGTGAGTTAGCGGGGCCGCGGGAGACCCAGTACTTC.

This clonotype was seen a few times. V gene TRBV5-1 combines with J gene TRBJ1-6, with 7 bases fitting TRBD1. This CDR3 is built from 12 residues. Germline loops: CDR1 SGHRS, CDR2 YFSETQ. J gave up 11 bases and V 4 bases, and 3 bases lay outside the gene matches. CDR3 region: CASSTGQAPLHF. Here the CDR3 DNA reads TGCGCCAGCAGCACCGGACAGGCACCCCTCCACTTT.

The V call is TRBV2, the J call TRBJ2-7, with D perhaps being TRBD1 or TRBD2 (6 bases each). CDR3 length equals 13 residues. Germline-derived CDR1 and CDR2 are SNHLY and FYNNEI. The CDR3 loop is CARPGASDYEQYF. The CDR3, as DNA: TGTGCTAGACCAGGGGCTAGCGACTACGAGCAGTACTTC.

The chain employs TRBV7-2 and TRBJ2-6; perhaps TRBD1 as D (5 bases). Trimming removed 2 bases from V and 17 bases from J, with 10 bases in between. The CDR3 is 11 amino acids. CDR1 is SGHTA and CDR2 is FQGNSA in the germline V gene. The chain's CDR3 is CASSLRGLMTF. Here the CDR3 DNA reads TGTGCCAGCAGCTTAAGGGGCCTTATGACTTTC.

This chain uses TRBV2 with TRBJ2-5; unclear D gene. V lost 6 bases to trimming and J lost 2 bases, with 13 bases between them. This CDR3 is built from 14 residues. Germline V gene lookup returns CDR1 SNHLY and CDR2 FYNNEI. The chain's CDR3 is CASSSAGNQETQYF. CDR3 nucleotide sequence: TGTGCCAGCAGCTCAGCAGGAAATCAAGAGACCCAGTACTTC. Full variable domain (missing parts from reference TRBV2 and TRBJ2-5): EPEVTQTPSHQVTQMGQEVILRCVPISNHLYFYWYRQILGQKVEFLVSFYNNEISEKSEIFDDQFSVERPDGSNFTLKIRSTKLEDSAMYFCASSSAGNQETQYFGPGTRLLVL.

The V gene is TRBV20-1, the J gene TRBJ2-5; no reliable D call. Per the germline V gene, CDR1 is DFQATT and CDR2 is SNEGSKA (reference sequence). V shed 3 bases and J shed 1 base, with 9 bases lying between them. The CDR3 extends over 13 amino acids. This CDR3 is CSASQAFQETQYF. The CDR3 DNA sequence: TGCAGTGCTAGTCAGGCTTTCCAAGAGACCCAGTACTTC.

This chain joins TRBV4-1 and TRBJ1-2; the D gene is possibly TRBD1 (5 bases). The CDR3 loop spans 14 amino acids. CDR1 and CDR2 from the germline V gene are MGHRA and YSYEKL. Trimming left V 1 base short and J 4 bases short, with 10 bases between. CDR3: CASSQALGLYGYTF. CDR3 DNA: TGCGCCAGCAGCCAAGCCTTGGGACTCTATGGCTACACCTTC.

There are a few counts of this clonotype. The V gene is TRBV28, the J gene TRBJ1-6, with unresolved D. The CDR3 consists of 15 residues. Germline CDR1 and CDR2: MDHEN and SYDVKM. V was trimmed by 2 bases and J by 7 bases, leaving 12 bases between them. CDR3 DNA sequence: TGTGCCAGCAGTTTAAGGGTCGGGCTAAATTCACCCCTCCACTTT. Translated: CASSLRVGLNSPLHF.